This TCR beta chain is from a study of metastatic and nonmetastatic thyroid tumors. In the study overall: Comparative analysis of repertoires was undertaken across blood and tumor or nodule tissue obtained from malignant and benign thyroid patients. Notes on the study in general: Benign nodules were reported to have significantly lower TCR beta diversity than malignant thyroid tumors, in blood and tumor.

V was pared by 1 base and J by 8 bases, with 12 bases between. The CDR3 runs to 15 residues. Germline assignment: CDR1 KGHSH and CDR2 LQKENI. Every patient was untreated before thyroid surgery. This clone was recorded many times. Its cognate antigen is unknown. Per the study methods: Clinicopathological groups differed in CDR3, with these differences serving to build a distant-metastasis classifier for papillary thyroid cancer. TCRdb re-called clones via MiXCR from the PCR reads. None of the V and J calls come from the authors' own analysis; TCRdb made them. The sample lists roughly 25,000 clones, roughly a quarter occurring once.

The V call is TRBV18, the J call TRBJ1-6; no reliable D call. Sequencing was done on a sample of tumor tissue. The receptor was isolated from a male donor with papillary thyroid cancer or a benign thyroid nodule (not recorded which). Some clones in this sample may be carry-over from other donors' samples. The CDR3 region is CASSPQGIWDSPLHF. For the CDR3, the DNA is TGTGCCAGCTCACCACAGGGCATCTGGGATTCACCCCTCCACTTT. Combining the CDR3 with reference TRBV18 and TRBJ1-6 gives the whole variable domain NAGVMQNPRHLVRRRGQEARLRCSPMKGHSHVYWYRQLPEEGLKFMVYLQKENIIDESGMPKERFSAEFPKEGPSILRIQQVVRGDSAAYFCASSPQGIWDSPLHFGNGTRLTVT.